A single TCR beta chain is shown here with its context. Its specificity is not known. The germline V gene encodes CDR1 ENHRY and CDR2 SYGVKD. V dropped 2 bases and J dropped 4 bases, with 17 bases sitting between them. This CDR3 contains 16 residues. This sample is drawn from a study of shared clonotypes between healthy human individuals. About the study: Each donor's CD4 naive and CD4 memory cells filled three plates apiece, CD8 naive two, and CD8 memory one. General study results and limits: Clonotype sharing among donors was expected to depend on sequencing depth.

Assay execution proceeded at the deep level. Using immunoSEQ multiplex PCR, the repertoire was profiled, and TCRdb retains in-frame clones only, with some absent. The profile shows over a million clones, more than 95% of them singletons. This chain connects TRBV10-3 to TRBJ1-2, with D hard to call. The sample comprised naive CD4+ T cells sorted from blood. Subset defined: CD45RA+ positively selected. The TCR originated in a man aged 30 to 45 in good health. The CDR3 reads CAISEGSPKIGYGYTF. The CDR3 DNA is TGTGCCATCAGTGAGGGGTCTCCGAAGATCGGCTATGGCTACACCTTC.